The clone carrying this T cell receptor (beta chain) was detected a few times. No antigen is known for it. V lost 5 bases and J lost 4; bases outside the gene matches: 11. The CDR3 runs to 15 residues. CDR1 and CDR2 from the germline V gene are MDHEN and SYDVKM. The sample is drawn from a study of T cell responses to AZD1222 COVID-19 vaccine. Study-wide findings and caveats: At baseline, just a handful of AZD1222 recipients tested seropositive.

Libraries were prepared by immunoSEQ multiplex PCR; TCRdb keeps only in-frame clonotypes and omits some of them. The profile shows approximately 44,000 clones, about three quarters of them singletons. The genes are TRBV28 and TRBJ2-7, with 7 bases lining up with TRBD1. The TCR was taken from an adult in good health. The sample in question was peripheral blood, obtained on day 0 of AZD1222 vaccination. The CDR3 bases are TGTGCCAGCAGTCCCCTTGACAGGGAAGGTTACGAGCAGTACTTC. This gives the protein CASSPLDREGYEQYF.